This TCR beta chain derives from a study of the immune and genomic landscape of osteosarcoma (dated by TCRdb to 2019 to 2021). Looking at the study overall: The overall cohort was composed of approximately 48 pediatric and adult patients with high-grade osteosarcoma, and a median age at diagnosis of around 30 years (range 5-81) was recorded. The study aimed to explain the limited clinical activity of immune checkpoint inhibitors in osteosarcoma. In the overall cohort, under 65% of patients were male, and localized disease at diagnosis was presented by about 73% of patients. The study profiled osteosarcoma specimens with whole genome, RNA and T-cell receptor sequencing plus immunohistochemistry and reverse phase protein arrays to define immunogenic potential. TCR sequencing results were integrated with transcriptome, protein array and immunostaining data to characterize the osteosarcoma immunogenomic landscape. Poor-risk disease was overrepresented in the cohort, as 73% of patients had an unfavorable pathologic response to standard therapy and 67% had died. Each of a few patients provided a couple of samples from the same tumor site. General conclusions and limits of the study: Productive TCR clonality was low overall, averaging 0.09 with a maximum of 0.3, suggesting limited T-cell clonal expansion. In five cases a single hyperexpanded clone dominated the repertoire, and each of those five cases had fewer than 100 T-cell clonotypes. Along with the frozen tumor specimens, matched blood was collected from just a couple of patients. TCR productive clonality was greater in the immune-hot C3 cluster than in the cold C1 cluster, although TCR productive clonality remained low overall. Sample size was not determined by any statistical method, because osteosarcoma is rare and every possible sample was collected. Rather than matched normal tissue, external data from normal skin and healthy peripheral blood provided the clonality benchmarks.

The table lists this clone with a few counts. There is no known antigen for this receptor. Base qualities are missing; no much larger clone stands one base away. TCR beta chain CDR3 regions were immunosequenced using the ImmunoSEQ Assay (Adaptive Biotechnologies). On the authors' methods: TCRB rearrangements, read counts, read proportions and gene usage were exported through the ImmunoSEQ Analyzer platform. Using productive rearrangements, T-cell clonality was calculated as 1 minus Pielou's evenness. In the clonal space homeostasis analysis, clonotypes were grouped as rare, small, medium, large or hyperexpanded (0.01 to 1 of the repertoire). TCR productive clonality was compared across immune clusters C1, C2 and C3 using the Wilcoxon rank sum test. TCRdb provides this immuneACCESS table in a form limited to in-frame rearrangements. Some clones are lacking; in checked studies, under half of them reflect an unresolved V gene, and why the rest are absent is not known. Clone size and V and J calls were adopted from that table, with D and trimming inferred from the DNA. The sample profile shows about 4,600 clones; roughly 78% of them were found once. About a sixth of the sample comes from the top ten.

The specimens were post-treatment primary, local recurrence and metastasis tumors obtained from patients with a poor prognosis. A distance of 6 bases separates the germline ends of V and J, which lose 5 bases and 1 base respectively. From the cysteine through the phenylalanine, the CDR3 covers 13 amino acids. CDR3 DNA is the only sequence kept; it has 39 bases, read in frame from the first base. The CDR1 and CDR2 encoded by the germline V gene are SNHLY and FYNNEI. The rearrangement combines TRBV2 with TRBJ1-5, with no D gene named confidently. This TCR came from a human donor with osteosarcoma. The material sequenced was osteosarcoma tumor tissue from the femur. The sequence in DNA is TGTGCCAGCAGTACGTACAGCAATCAGCCCCAGCATTTT. This yields the protein CASSTYSNQPQHF.